A selection of T cell receptor beta chains follows, all from one sample in a study of cytomegalovirus exposure and HLA in healthy donors. Clones were read by immunoSEQ multiplex PCR, and TCRdb kept only the in-frame ones, dropping some. The profile covers 100,000 or so clones, with around 80% appearing a single time and roughly 5% taken by the ten largest. Sequencing was carried out using PBMCs. The receptors stem from a female donor in good health and CMV-seropositive. Each CDR3 is given with its conserved first and last residue. The D gene is left open where the match is weak. A row's size may be missing; if present it is once, few, many or a size class.

size,J,D,V,length,CDR3,DNA
-,TRBJ2-5,TRBD2,TRBV5-4,16,CASSLGASGTGETQYF,TGTGCCAGCAGCTTGGGGGCTAGCGGGACGGGAGAGACCCAGTACTTC
-,TRBJ1-1,-,TRBV6-6,14,CASSYNAGNTEAFF,TGTGCCAGCAGTTACAATGCAGGGAACACTGAAGCTTTCTTT
-,TRBJ1-5,-,TRBV18,15,CASSPYSHNNQPQHF,TGTGCCAGCTCACCGTACAGTCATAACAATCAGCCCCAGCATTTT
-,TRBJ1-1,-,TRBV30,14,CAWSEAGLNTEAFF,TGTGCCTGGAGTGAGGCAGGATTGAACACTGAAGCTTTCTTT
-,TRBJ1-4,TRBD1,TRBV30,14,CAWGRTGVKKKLFF,TGTGCCTGGGGAAGGACAGGGGTAAAGAAAAAACTGTTTTTT
-,TRBJ1-3,TRBD1,TRBV19,15,CASKQGGYSGNTIYF,TGTGCCAGTAAGCAGGGGGGTTACTCTGGAAACACCATATATTTT
-,TRBJ1-5,-,TRBV28,14,CAARGGAGQAPQHF,TGTGCCGCCCGAGGAGGGGCAGGTCAAGCTCCCCAGCATTTT
-,TRBJ1-3,-,TRBV10-1,14,CARNPLGSGNTIYF,TGCGCCAGAAATCCGCTCGGCTCTGGAAACACCATATATTTT
-,TRBJ2-3,TRBD1,TRBV5-1,15,CASSSTGTGEDTQYF,TGCGCCAGCAGCTCAACCGGGACAGGGGAAGATACGCAGTATTTT
-,TRBJ1-5,TRBD1,TRBV4-1,16,CASSHFDRDRNQPQHF,TGCGCCAGCAGCCACTTTGACAGGGATCGCAATCAGCCCCAGCATTTT
-,TRBJ1-2,TRBD1,TRBV7-8,13,CASSFRQGDGYTF,TGTGCCAGCAGCTTTCGACAGGGGGATGGCTACACCTTC
-,TRBJ2-7,-,TRBV7-6,15,CASSVAPGSSYEQYF,TGTGCCAGCAGCGTAGCGCCGGGATCGTCCTACGAGCAGTACTTC
once,TRBJ1-2,TRBD1,TRBV2,16,CASSDGDRGSGYGYTF,TGTGCCAGCAGTGATGGTGACAGGGGGAGTGGGTATGGCTACACCTTC
-,TRBJ2-2,-,TRBV2,16,CASSGRGARNTGELFF,TGTGCCAGCAGCGGCAGGGGCGCGCGAAACACCGGGGAGCTGTTTTTT
-,TRBJ2-1,TRBD2,TRBV4-1,15,CASSPTGTRSREQFF,TGCGCCAGCAGCCCAACCGGGACTAGAAGCCGTGAGCAGTTCTTC